This section outlines one TCR beta chain sequence together with its context. This entry comes from a study of control samples from healthy donors and cancer patients. There are 13 residues in the CDR3. V was cut by 2 bases and J by 5 bases, with 9 bases left in between. Germline V lookup: CDR1 KGHSH, CDR2 LQKENI. The data were produced by immunoSEQ multiplex PCR, yet TCRdb's version contains in-frame clones alone and is incomplete. Of 150,000 to 200,000 clones in the sample, 94% were seen once. The sample consisted of blood. This receptor was taken from a woman aged 18-30 years in good health. This rearrangement joins TRBV18 to TRBJ1-1; the D is unclear. CDR3 residues: CASSPGAQTEAFF. The CDR3 DNA is TGTGCCAGCTCACCAGGCGCACAGACTGAAGCTTTCTTT.